Below are 30 T cell receptor beta chains sequenced from a single sample in a study of T cells in women clearing cervical HPV infection. Profiling relied on immunoSEQ multiplex PCR, and the TCRdb table lists in-frame clones only, not all of them. The sample holds some 40,000 clones. Sequencing was done on a sample of blood buffy coat. The origin of the receptors is a woman between 18 and 70 years old with a cervical HPV16 infection that either progressed to CIN3+ or cleared (not recorded which).

About this clone: Read coverage stops 3 residues before the CDR3 terminus; the germline J gene supplies the remainder. The J gene is TRBJ2-3, the V gene TRBV4-2; TRBD1 agrees at 11 bases. The CDR3 has 15 amino acids. The J segment lost 4 bases and the V segment lost 0 bases, leaving 0 bases of the junction unmatched. CDR1 and CDR2 (germline): LGHNA, YNFKEQ. CDR3 DNA (partial): TGTGCCAGCAGCCAAGAGGGACAGGGGGCAGATACG. Translating it yields CASSQEGQGADT. The complete CDR3 reads CASSQEGQGADTQYF.

As regards this clone: The read halts 3 residues ahead of the CDR3 end, with the missing end drawn from the germline J gene. The chain links TRBV28 to TRBJ2-5; D may be TRBD2 (5 bases). Germline lookup yields CDR1 MDHEN and CDR2 SYDVKM. The CDR3 runs to 16 residues. Between the trimmed V and J ends, which lost 2 bases and 0 bases, there was a span of 13 bases. Here the CDR3 reads CASSLAGPLYQETQYF. The part of the CDR3 DNA that was read is TGTGCCAGCAGTTTAGCGGGCCCCTTGTACCAAGAGACC.

To note about this clone: With the read ending 3 residues before the CDR3 end, the germline J gene is used to fill in that end. This chain connects TRBV29-1 to TRBJ1-4, with 7 nucleotides matching TRBD1. The CDR3 consists of 12 residues. Germline assignment: CDR1 SQVTM and CDR2 ANQGSEA. Trimming removed 7 bases from V and 6 bases from J; junction bases left unmatched: 5. The sequenced part of the CDR3 DNA is TGCAGCGGCGAGGGGGCGGATGAAAAA. It specifies CSGEGADEK. The entire CDR3 protein reads CSGEGADEKLFF.

Comment on this clone: The missing CDR3 end, 3 residues past where the read stops, is filled in from the germline J gene. The rearrangement uses TRBV7-3 and TRBJ2-1, with D unclear. From germline, CDR1 is SGHTA and CDR2 FQGTGA. V was trimmed by 0 bases and J by 6 bases, leaving 9 bases between them. The CDR3 length is 14 residues. The part of the CDR3 DNA that was read is TGTGCCAGCAGCTTAACGTTCCTAACCAATGAG. This translates into CASSLTFLTNE. The CDR3 reads in full as CASSLTFLTNEQFF.

About this clone itself: Read sequence stops 3 residues before the CDR3 end, and the germline J gene provides the missing end. The V call is TRBV9, the J call TRBJ2-5; 7 bases agree with TRBD2. The CDR3 is 13 amino acids. Germline assignment: CDR1 SGDLS and CDR2 YYNGEE. Trimming took 1 base from V and 5 from J; bases not matched to a gene: 2. The CDR3 sequence is CASSVFGGETQYF. The covered CDR3 bases are TGTGCCAGCAGCGTATTCGGGGGGGAGACC.

Points on this clone: Read data end 3 residues before the CDR3 end; the end is taken from the germline J gene. The chain has TRBV20-1 and TRBJ2-3; tentative D call: TRBD2 (5 bases). CDR3 length equals 14 residues. Trimming left V 3 bases short and J 1 base short, with 11 bases between. Germline V lookup: CDR1 DFQATT, CDR2 SNEGSKA (reference sequence). The CDR3 region is CSASPGSRTDTQYF. The part of the CDR3 DNA that was read is TGCAGTGCTAGTCCGGGGTCCCGCACAGATACG.

A word on this clone: The observed sequence ends 3 residues before the CDR3 terminus, with the missing tail filled in from the germline J gene. The chain employs TRBV7-2 and TRBJ1-2, with D tentatively TRBD1 (6 bases). The germline V gene has CDR1 SGHTA and CDR2 FQGNSA. The CDR3 is 14 amino acids. This chain's CDR3 is CASSLEHRAGGYTF. The part of the CDR3 DNA that was read is TGTGCCAGCAGCTTAGAGCACAGGGCGGGCGGC.

Details on this clone: The DNA ends 3 residues before the CDR3 does, and the rest of the CDR3 is filled in from the germline J gene. The V and J genes are TRBV13 and TRBJ1-1, with TRBD1 matching over 10 bases. Trimming took 1 base from V and 6 from J; bases not matched to a gene: 14. Germline CDR1 reads PRHDT; CDR2 reads FYEKMQ (reference sequence). The CDR3 is 18 amino acids. CDR3 sequence reads: CASSLAQTSGQGWSEAFF. The part of the CDR3 DNA that was read is TGTGCCAGCAGCTTAGCGCAGACCTCGGGACAGGGGTGGTCTGAA.

About this clone: Sequencing ends 3 residues short of the CDR3 end; the germline J gene provides the rest. This chain uses TRBV19 with TRBJ2-3; 7 nucleotides match TRBD2. Germline V gene lookup returns CDR1 LNHDA and CDR2 SQIVND (reference sequence). This CDR3 is 16 amino acids long. The junction had 10 bases not matched to a gene; V was cut back by 7 bases and J by 0 bases. The CDR3 reads CASKDRAGSSTDTQYF. The CDR3 DNA, read in part, is TGTGCCAGTAAGGATCGAGCGGGGAGTAGCACAGATACG.

Remarks on this clone: Read coverage stops 3 residues before the CDR3 terminus; the germline J gene supplies the remainder. This rearrangement joins TRBV7-3 to TRBJ1-2; TRBD1 is a possible D gene (5 bases). There are 14 residues in the CDR3. Germline V gives CDR1 SGHTA, CDR2 FQGTGA. CDR3 bases read: TGTGCCAGCAGCTTAGGGGGGGGTGAAGAGACC. The encoded protein is CASSLGGGEET. The whole CDR3 protein is CASSLGGGEETYTF. Full variable domain (missing parts from reference TRBV7-3 and TRBJ1-2): GAGVSQTPSNKVTEKGKYVELRCDPISGHTALYWYRQSLGQGPEFLIYFQGTGAADDSGLPNDRFFAVRPEGSVSTLKIQRTERGDSAVYLCASSLGGGEETYTFGSGTRLTVV.

A remark on this clone: The read is 3 residues too short to cover the CDR3 end, so that end is filled in from the germline J gene. This chain links TRBV7-9 with TRBJ1-6; tentatively, D is TRBD1 (6 bases). In germline, CDR1 is SEHNR, CDR2 FQNEAQ (reference sequence). The CDR3 spans 14 residues. With 7 bases removed from V and 11 bases from J, the gap between germline ends came to 18 bases. The covered CDR3 bases are TGTGCCAGCAAGGGGGGGCCCTTAAGGGCACCC. It encodes CASKGGPLRAP. The entire CDR3 is CASKGGPLRAPLHF. Using reference TRBV7-9 and TRBJ1-6 for the parts outside the CDR3, the full variable domain is DTGVSQNPRHKITKRGQNVTFRCDPISEHNRLYWYRQTLGQGPEFLTYFQNEAQLEKSRLLSDRFSAERPKGSFSTLEIQRTEQGDSAMYLCASKGGPLRAPLHFGNGTRLTVT.

Worth noting for this clone: The sequenced fragment ends 3 residues before the CDR3 boundary, so the rest is inferred from the germline J gene. The rearrangement links TRBV7-3 to TRBJ2-7, with TRBD2 as a possible D gene (5 bases). V lost 6 bases, J lost 0 bases, and 9 bases lay in between. Germline V gives CDR1 SGHTA, CDR2 FQGTGA. The CDR3 runs to 13 residues. The CDR3 sequence is CASSRGSSYEQYF. Partial CDR3 DNA: TGTGCCAGCAGTCGGGGTAGCTCCTACGAG.

As concerns this clone: The missing CDR3 end, 3 residues past where the read stops, is filled in from the germline J gene. This chain uses TRBV5-1 with TRBJ2-6; 9 nucleotides align to TRBD2. The junction had 1 base not matched to a gene; V was cut back by 2 bases and J by 4 bases. The CDR3 runs to 15 residues. Germline V lookup: CDR1 SGHRS, CDR2 YFSETQ. The CDR3 loop is CASSLAGGGANVLTF. The covered CDR3 bases are TGCGCCAGCAGCTTAGCGGGAGGCGGGGCCAACGTC.

Details on this clone: Sequencing ends 3 residues short of the CDR3 end; the germline J gene provides the rest. V gene TRBV4-1 combines with J gene TRBJ1-6; 7 bases are shared with TRBD1. Trimming at V came to 2 bases and at J to 9 bases, leaving 7 bases not matched to a gene. The CDR3 runs to 15 residues. From germline, CDR1 is MGHRA and CDR2 YSYEKL. The CDR3 protein is CASSQRQGPSSPLHF. The CDR3 bases that were read are TGCGCCAGCAGCCAACGACAGGGCCCCAGTTCACCC.

Worth noting for this clone: The read ends 3 residues shy of where the CDR3 ends; the end is completed using the germline J gene. The chain is built from TRBV7-2 and TRBJ2-2, with D maybe TRBD2 (7 bases). The V and J ends lost 1 base and 6 bases respectively, with 12 bases between them. Germline assignment: CDR1 SGHTA and CDR2 FQGNSA. The CDR3 loop spans 15 amino acids. CDR3 protein: CASSLGLGGAGELFF. CDR3 DNA, as far as it was read: TGTGCCAGCAGCTTAGGGCTAGGGGGGGCCGGGGAG.

In regard to this clone: The missing CDR3 end, 3 residues past where the read stops, is filled in from the germline J gene. The chain recombines TRBV28 with TRBJ1-6, with a possible D match to TRBD1 (6 bases). The CDR3 totals 15 residues. CDR1 and CDR2 from the germline V gene are MDHEN and SYDVKM. Trimming pared 5 bases from V and 9 bases from J, leaving 17 bases between. This chain's CDR3 is CASSPSSGDGSPLHF. The DNA read from the CDR3 is TGTGCCAGCAGTCCCTCATCAGGGGACGGTTCACCC.

A note on this clone: Other nucleotide sequences in the sample specify the same CDR3. CDR3 loop: CASSLGLAGGTDTQYF. The DNA read from the CDR3 is TGCGCCAGCAGCTTGGGACTAGCGGGGGGCACAGATACG. The gene calls are TRBV5-1 and TRBJ2-3, with TRBD2 identical over 12 bases. Read sequence stops 3 residues before the CDR3 end, and the germline J gene provides the missing end. The V gene's germline CDR1 is SGHRS and CDR2 YFSETQ. The junction had 0 bases not matched to a gene; V was cut back by 0 bases and J by 1 base. The CDR3 consists of 16 residues.

A word on this clone: The read terminates 3 residues ahead of where the CDR3 ends, so the germline J gene completes it. The chain carries TRBV7-3 and TRBJ2-3; TRBD2 matches 7 bases. CDR3 length: 15 amino acids. With 2 bases clipped from V and 1 base from J, the junction kept 3 bases outside the gene matches. The germline V gene has CDR1 SGHTA and CDR2 FQGTGA. The CDR3 loop reads CASSLRGDGTDTQYF. The DNA read from the CDR3 is TGTGCCAGCAGCTTACGGGGGGACGGCACAGATACG.

With regard to this clone: The DNA ends 3 residues before the CDR3 does, and the rest of the CDR3 is filled in from the germline J gene. The chain uses TRBV20-1 and TRBJ2-3, with D perhaps TRBD1 (5 bases). Germline CDR1 and CDR2: DFQATT and SNEGSKA (reference sequence). V was shortened by 5 bases and J by 0 bases, with 15 bases between the two germline ends. This CDR3 region has 15 residues. The DNA read from the CDR3 is TGCAGTGCTTCAGGGCCGACTGTAAGCACAGATACG. This codes for CSASGPTVSTDT. The whole CDR3 sequence is CSASGPTVSTDTQYF.

On this clone: The sequence runs out 3 residues before the end of the CDR3; the remainder is reconstructed from the germline J gene. J is TRBJ1-2 and V is TRBV18; D unresolved. The CDR3 runs to 15 residues. CDR1 is KGHSH and CDR2 is LQKENI in the germline V gene. Here the CDR3 reads CASSPWASGIWDYTF. The DNA read from the CDR3 is TGTGCCAGCTCACCGTGGGCTAGCGGGATTTGGGAC.

Concerning this clone: The read gets to within 3 residues of the CDR3 end, and the germline J gene fills in the rest. The chain joins TRBV19 to TRBJ1-5, with TRBD1 identical over 8 bases. V shed 4 bases, J shed 7 bases, and the junction held 6 bases outside the gene matches. From germline, CDR1 is LNHDA and CDR2 SQIVND (reference sequence). The CDR3 runs to 14 residues. The CDR3 DNA, read in part, is TGTGCCAGTAGTACTCTGACAGGGGCCCAGCCC. Protein sequence: CASSTLTGAQP. In full, the CDR3 is CASSTLTGAQPQHF.

To note about this clone: The DNA ends 3 residues before the CDR3 does, and the rest of the CDR3 is filled in from the germline J gene. This chain links TRBV7-6 with TRBJ1-2; tentatively, D is TRBD1 (5 bases). Germline assignment: CDR1 SGHVS and CDR2 FNYEAQ. This CDR3 has 14 amino acids. CDR3 bases read: TGTGCCAGCAGCTTAGGGGGGGATACCTACGAC. It yields the protein CASSLGGDTYD. The whole CDR3 sequence is CASSLGGDTYDYTF.

Concerning this clone: The missing CDR3 end, 3 residues past where the read stops, is filled in from the germline J gene. The chain links TRBV5-1 to TRBJ2-2; no definite D call. CDR3 length: 16 residues. Per germline, CDR1 SGHRS and CDR2 YFSETQ. Between the trimmed V and J ends, which lost 0 bases and 0 bases, there was a span of 9 bases. CDR3 DNA, as far as it was read: TGCGCCAGCAGCTTGGGACTGCAGCCGAACACCGGGGAG. Its protein is CASSLGLQPNTGE. The full CDR3 is CASSLGLQPNTGELFF.

With respect to this clone: The read ends 3 residues before the CDR3 terminus; that terminus is restored from the germline J gene. V is TRBV4-2 and J is TRBJ2-3; no reliable D call. Trimming took 1 base from V and 7 from J, leaving 15 bases between them. Germline loops: CDR1 LGHNA, CDR2 YNFKEQ. The CDR3 consists of 15 residues. CDR3 sequence reads: CASSQVRRLVHTQYF. The CDR3 DNA, read in part, is TGTGCCAGCAGCCAAGTAAGGCGGTTAGTGCATACG.

Concerning this clone: The read is 3 residues too short to cover the CDR3 end, so that end is filled in from the germline J gene. The chain has TRBV2 and TRBJ2-3; possible D gene TRBD1, 6 bases. This CDR3 is built from 12 residues. Germline assignment: CDR1 SNHLY and CDR2 FYNNEI. CDR3: CASQFVQGTQYF. The DNA read from the CDR3 is TGTGCCAGCCAGTTTGTGCAGGGGACG.

Regarding this clone: The read ends 3 residues early relative to the CDR3; the germline J gene fills the gap. The chain combines TRBV20-1 with TRBJ2-3; 8 nucleotides align to TRBD2. Germline V gene sequence: CDR1 DFQATT, CDR2 SNEGSKA (reference sequence). The length of the CDR3 is 14 residues. The ends lost 2 bases at V and 0 bases at J; junction bases unmatched: 1. The CDR3 here is CSARPSGSTDTQYF. Incomplete CDR3 DNA: TGCAGTGCTAGACCTAGCGGGAGCACAGATACG.

In regard to this clone: The read gets to within 3 residues of the CDR3 end, and the germline J gene fills in the rest. This chain links TRBV20-1 with TRBJ1-2; 8 bases agree with TRBD1. This CDR3 region has 13 residues. V gave up 3 bases and J gave up 4 bases; unmatched junction bases: 4. The V gene's germline CDR1 is DFQATT and CDR2 SNEGSKA (reference sequence). The CDR3 reads CSASNGQGYGYTF. Incomplete CDR3 DNA: TGCAGTGCTAGTAACGGACAGGGCTATGGC.

The CDR3 bases that were read are TGCGCCAGCAGTGACCATAGCGGGATCGCAGATACG. It encodes CASSDHSGIADT. The whole CDR3 region reads CASSDHSGIADTQYF. The chain employs TRBV10-1 and TRBJ2-3, with 8 bases fitting TRBD2. The CDR3 goes on 3 residues after the read ends, and that part is filled in from the germline J gene. Unmatched junction bases numbered 6, after V lost 3 bases and J lost 4 bases. From germline, CDR1 is WNHNN and CDR2 SYGVQD (reference sequence). The CDR3 sequence is 15 residues long.

As to this clone: Coverage ceases 3 residues before the CDR3 finishes, and the germline J gene fills in the end. The rearrangement uses TRBV5-1 and TRBJ2-2; perhaps TRBD2 as D (5 bases). CDR3 length: 15 residues. The germline gives CDR1 SGHRS, CDR2 YFSETQ. Trimming removed 5 bases from V and 4 bases from J, with 15 bases in between. The CDR3 sequence is CASRGLSGLTGELFF. The sequenced CDR3 bases are TGCGCCAGCAGGGGCTTGAGCGGACTCACCGGGGAG.

Points on this clone: The sequenced fragment ends 3 residues before the CDR3 boundary, so the rest is inferred from the germline J gene. The chain combines TRBV12-3 or TRBV12-4 with TRBJ2-2, with 11 positions matching TRBD2. The CDR3 covers 15 residues. After removal of 5 bases from V and 5 bases from J, the junction contained 4 bases not matched to a gene. The CDR3 loop reads CASSKGLAVTGELFF. The part of the CDR3 DNA that was read is TGTGCCAGCAGTAAGGGACTAGCGGTAACCGGGGAG.